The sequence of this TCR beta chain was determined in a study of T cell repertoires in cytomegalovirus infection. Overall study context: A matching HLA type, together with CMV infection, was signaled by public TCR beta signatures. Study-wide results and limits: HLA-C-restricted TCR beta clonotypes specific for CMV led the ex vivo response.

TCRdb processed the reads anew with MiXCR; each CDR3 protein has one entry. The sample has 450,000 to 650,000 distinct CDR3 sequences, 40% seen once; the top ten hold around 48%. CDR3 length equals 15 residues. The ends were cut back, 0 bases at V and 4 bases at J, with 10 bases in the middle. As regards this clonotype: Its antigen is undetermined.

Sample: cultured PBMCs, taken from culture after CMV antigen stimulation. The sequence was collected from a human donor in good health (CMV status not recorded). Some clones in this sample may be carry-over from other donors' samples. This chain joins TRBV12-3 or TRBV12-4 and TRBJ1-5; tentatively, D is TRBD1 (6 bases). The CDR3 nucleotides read TGTGCCAGCAGTTTAGCCGGGACACAGAATCAGCCCCAGCATTTT. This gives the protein CASSLAGTQNQPQHF.